The clone carrying this T cell receptor beta chain was seen a handful of times. The germline V gene encodes CDR1 ENHRY and CDR2 SYGVKD. This CDR3 region has 13 residues. V was cut by 11 bases and J by 1 base, with 14 bases left in between. This sample was taken from a study of PD-L1 blockade in urothelial cancer. Study-wide background: About 90% of the roughly 29 patients comprised males who had bladder-origin urothelial cancer. Blood samples had a median of around 140,000 T cells, 80,000 to 100,000 unique TCRs, and clonality 0.08 to 0.085.

Only in-frame clones appear in the TCRdb table, and some are missing; sequencing was by immunoSEQ multiplex PCR. The repertoire consists of approximately 79,000 clones, with about nine tenths occurring once and the leading ten covering about 6%. The chain has TRBV10-3 and TRBJ1-1; no clear D. Sequencing was performed on PBMCs, taken around atezolizumab (anti-PD-L1) treatment. This clonotype was sampled from a woman aged 70 to 79 with urothelial cancer. CDR3 nucleotide sequence: TGTGCCGCCAAGCCCACAGCGAACACTGAAGCTTTCTTT. Residues: CAAKPTANTEAFF.